The 9 T cell receptor beta chains below come from one sample, sequenced in a study of blood T cell repertoires in COVID-19. The repertoire was sequenced with immunoSEQ multiplex PCR; TCRdb's copy has only in-frame clones and lacks some. The table records fewer than 120,000 clones, over 60% of them present only once. The sample consisted of peripheral blood. These receptors were collected from a woman at least 80 years old with acute or convalescent COVID-19.

This clone turned up a few times. The genes are TRBV9 and TRBJ1-2; D gene ambiguous. Germline V lookup: CDR1 SGDLS, CDR2 YYNGEE. V was pared by 0 bases and J by 8 bases, with 11 bases between. This CDR3 is built from 13 residues. The CDR3 reads CASSVDQGAGYTF. The DNA of the CDR3 is TGTGCCAGCAGCGTAGATCAAGGAGCCGGCTACACCTTC.

The CDR3: CAWMGLAGANEQFF. The CDR3 DNA reads as TGTGCCTGGATGGGGCTAGCGGGAGCCAATGAGCAGTTCTTC. This rearrangement joins TRBV30 to TRBJ2-1; 10 bases match TRBD2. The CDR3 runs 14 residues. V lost 4 bases to trimming and J lost 6 bases; unmatched junction nucleotides: 6. CDR1 GTSNPN and CDR2 SVGIG come from the germline V gene (reference sequence).

The V and J genes are TRBV11-3 and TRBJ2-3, with D possibly TRBD2 on 5 matching bases. Germline V gene data show CDR1 as SGHNT and CDR2 as YENEEA. V was pared by 5 bases and J by 5 bases, with 8 bases between. The CDR3 has 12 amino acids. DNA for the CDR3: TGTGCCAGCAGCCCTGCGGGAGATACGCAGTATTTT. Translated, it gives CASSPAGDTQYF.

In this sample, this clone turned up a few times. The chain links TRBV11-2 to TRBJ1-1; the D is unclear. Trimming left V 0 bases short and J 7 bases short, with 9 bases between. Germline CDR1 reads SGHAT; CDR2 reads FQNNGV. The CDR3 runs to 13 residues. CDR3 nucleotides: TGTGCCAGCAGCTTAGATGGGCAAATTGAAGCTTTCTTT. The encoded protein is CASSLDGQIEAFF.

The V call is TRBV6-2 or TRBV6-3, the J call TRBJ1-2; 7 bases fit TRBD1. V was clipped by 0 bases and J by 5 bases; unmatched bases: 3. This CDR3 has 14 amino acids. Germline lookup yields CDR1 MNHEY and CDR2 SVGEGT. CDR3 residues: CASSYSGQTYGYTF. CDR3 in DNA: TGTGCCAGCAGTTACTCGGGACAGACTTATGGCTACACCTTC.

V gene TRBV4-2 combines with J gene TRBJ2-5; 7 bases line up with TRBD1. Germline V gene lookup returns CDR1 LGHNA and CDR2 YNFKEQ. Trimming cost V 2 bases and J 2 bases; bases outside gene matches: 5. The CDR3 spans 15 residues. CDR3 nucleotide sequence: TGTGCCAGCAGCCAACTTTGGACAGGACAAGAGACCCAGTACTTC. This sequence encodes CASSQLWTGQETQYF.

This chain joins TRBV19 and TRBJ2-7; maybe TRBD2 (5 bases). Germline V gene lookup returns CDR1 LNHDA and CDR2 SQIVND (reference sequence). The CDR3 loop spans 13 amino acids. Trimming removed 8 bases from V and 2 bases from J, with 13 bases in between. CDR3 amino acids: CASSELGTYEQYF. CDR3 coding DNA: TGTGCCAGTTCTGAACTCGGGACCTACGAGCAGTACTTC.

The chain links TRBV3-1 (or the pseudogene TRBV3-2) to TRBJ1-5, with D unresolved. V dropped 1 base and J dropped 7 bases, with 8 bases sitting between them. In germline, CDR1 is LGHDT, CDR2 YNNKEL (reference sequence). The CDR3 loop spans 13 amino acids. This CDR3 reads CASSQAPGQPQHF. The CDR3 coding sequence is TGTGCCAGCAGCCAAGCCCCGGGGCAGCCCCAGCATTTT.

CDR3 sequence: CASSLMAGGPYETQYF. The CDR3 DNA reads as TGTGCCAGCAGCTTAATGGCGGGGGGGCCGTATGAGACCCAGTACTTC. The chain has TRBV7-3 and TRBJ2-5; TRBD2 agrees at 9 bases. Germline CDR1 reads SGHTA; CDR2 reads FQGTGA. The V segment lost 1 base and the J segment 5 bases; nucleotides outside the gene matches: 8. There are 16 residues in the CDR3.